This T cell receptor (beta chain) comes out of a study of control samples from healthy donors and cancer patients (dated by TCRdb to the early 2020s). Per the germline V gene (reference sequence), WNHNN is the CDR1 and SYGVQD is the CDR2. The germline ends are 11 bases apart after V is trimmed by 0 bases and J by 8 bases. Reading from cysteine to phenylalanine, the CDR3 counts 14 amino acids. The kept DNA is CDR3 alone, 42 bases in frame from the first base. This clone appeared a single time. The target of this receptor is not known. Per-base quality was not reported, and no clone a single base away is much larger than it. The library was built by means of the immunoSEQ multiplex PCR assay. TCRdb re-hosts the immuneACCESS table, in-frame sequences only. Its copies lack some clones; in the studies checked, an unresolved V gene accounts for under half of them, and the cause for the rest is not known. The sample contains 200,000 or so clones, 90% to 95% of them found a single time. The ten largest account for 1.5% of the sample.

This chain joins TRBV10-1 to TRBJ2-4, with TRBD2 as a weak D call on 6 bases. The source of this sequence is a man over 45 in good health. The sample consisted of blood. The CDR3 in this case is CASSESGREDIQYF. The sequence in DNA is TGCGCCAGCAGTGAGTCGGGTAGGGAGGACATTCAGTACTTC.